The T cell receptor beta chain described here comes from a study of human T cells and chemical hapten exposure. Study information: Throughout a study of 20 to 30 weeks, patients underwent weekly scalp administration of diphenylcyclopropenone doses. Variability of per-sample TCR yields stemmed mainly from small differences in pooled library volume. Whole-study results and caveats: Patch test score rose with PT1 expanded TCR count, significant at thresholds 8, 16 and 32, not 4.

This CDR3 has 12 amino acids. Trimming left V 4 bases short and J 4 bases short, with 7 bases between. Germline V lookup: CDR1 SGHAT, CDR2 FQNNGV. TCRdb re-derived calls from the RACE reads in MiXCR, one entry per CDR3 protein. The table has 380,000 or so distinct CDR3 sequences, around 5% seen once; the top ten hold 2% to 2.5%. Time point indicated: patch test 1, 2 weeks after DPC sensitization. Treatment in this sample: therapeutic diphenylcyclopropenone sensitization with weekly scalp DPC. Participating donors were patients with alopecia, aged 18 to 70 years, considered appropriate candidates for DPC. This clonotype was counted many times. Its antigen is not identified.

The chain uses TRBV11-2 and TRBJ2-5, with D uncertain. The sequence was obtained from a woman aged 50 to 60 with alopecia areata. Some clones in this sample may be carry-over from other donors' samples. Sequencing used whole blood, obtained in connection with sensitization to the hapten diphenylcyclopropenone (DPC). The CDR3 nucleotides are TGTGCCAGCAGCTCCTCAACAGAGACCCAGTACTTC. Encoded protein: CASSSSTETQYF.